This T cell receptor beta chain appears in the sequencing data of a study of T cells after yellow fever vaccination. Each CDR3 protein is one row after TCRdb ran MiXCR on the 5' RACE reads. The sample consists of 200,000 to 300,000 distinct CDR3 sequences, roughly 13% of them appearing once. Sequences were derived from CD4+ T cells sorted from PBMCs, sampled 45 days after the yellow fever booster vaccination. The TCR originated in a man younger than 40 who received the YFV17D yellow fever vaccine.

The CDR3 reads CASTEAGGSYNEQFF. The CDR3 nucleotides are TGTGCCAGCACCGAAGCGGGAGGCTCCTACAATGAGCAGTTCTTC. The chain couples TRBV6-1 to TRBJ2-1; 9 bases line up with TRBD2. Germline V gives CDR1 MNHNS, CDR2 SASEGT. The junction had 4 bases not matched to a gene; V was cut back by 7 bases and J by 0 bases. The CDR3 is 15 amino acids.